This T cell receptor beta chain came from a study of cytomegalovirus exposure and HLA in healthy donors. In the PCR, 60 Vbeta and 13 Jbeta primers were used. Clones were sequenced by immunoSEQ multiplex PCR, and TCRdb holds only the in-frame ones, with some missing. The data show tens of thousands of clones, roughly four fifths seen once. Germline CDR1 reads MDHEN; CDR2 reads SYDVKM. The CDR3 consists of 13 residues. Deletions cut 5 bases from V and 4 bases from J, with 11 bases between. This sequence originates from a woman in her twenties or thirties in good health and CMV-seronegative. Input material: PBMCs. The chain carries TRBV28 and TRBJ1-1, with D possibly TRBD1 on 5 matching bases. CDR3: CASSQGRTTEAFF. In DNA, the CDR3 is TGTGCCAGCAGTCAGGGTAGGACCACTGAAGCTTTCTTT.